These 5 T cell receptor beta chains were all obtained from the same sample, sequenced in a study of identical twins. TCRdb ran MiXCR on the 5' RACE reads and lists one entry per CDR3 protein. The repertoire has some 690,000 distinct CDR3 sequences, 21% of them found once; the top ten carry 4% to 5.5%. These data are also associated with another study on T cells expressing NK-cell markers.

Source material: PBMCs. These receptors originate from a woman under 30 in good health.

As regards this clonotype: The junction and the germline gene differ at one end; a read error may be behind it. The gene calls are TRBV6-5 and TRBJ2-7; TRBD1 matches 8 bases. The CDR3 consists of 13 residues. The germline V gene has CDR1 MNHEY and CDR2 SVGAGI. CDR3 sequence: CASSDSDRGWQYF. DNA of the CDR3: TGTGCCAGCAGTGACTCCGACAGGGGTTGGCAGTACTTC.

This clonotype was seen repeatedly, ten times or more. The chain uses TRBV27 and TRBJ2-1; tentative D call: TRBD1 (5 bases). Trimming took off 2 bases at V and 11 bases at J, with 10 bases between the two ends. CDR1 and CDR2 from the germline V gene are MNHEY and SMNVEV (reference sequence). The CDR3 is 12 residues long. The CDR3 DNA reads TGTGCCAGCAGTTTAAACGGACAAAAGCAGTTCTTC. Encoded protein: CASSLNGQKQFF.

The CDR3 reads CASSPTGTTLYGYTF. Here the CDR3 DNA reads TGTGCCAGCAGCCCCACCGGGACAACACTCTATGGCTACACCTTC. The chain joins TRBV7-9 to TRBJ1-2; weak D call: TRBD1 (6 bases). The CDR3 contains 15 residues. Trimming shortened V by 5 bases and J by 4 bases, and 17 bases separated the two germline ends. Germline CDR1 reads SEHNR; CDR2 reads FQNEAQ (reference sequence).

V and J are TRBV4-3 and TRBJ2-2, with TRBD2 identical over 12 bases. Germline V gives CDR1 LGHNA, CDR2 YSLEER. V was clipped by 1 base and J by 6 bases; unmatched bases: 24. This CDR3 is 23 amino acids long. The CDR3 bases are TGCGCCAGCAGCCAAGTTATTATTGCTAGCGGGAGGGCCGGAACTGGCCGGGCCGGGGAGCTGTTTTTT. Protein: CASSQVIIASGRAGTGRAGELFF.

This chain connects TRBV19 to TRBJ1-6, with a possible D match to TRBD1 (5 bases). Per the germline V gene, CDR1 is LNHDA and CDR2 is SQIVND (reference sequence). This CDR3 spans 16 amino acids. Deletions cut 6 bases from V and 10 bases from J, with 22 bases between. The CDR3 loop is CASRDRPGRINSPLHF. CDR3 DNA sequence: TGTGCCAGTAGGGATCGGCCGGGGCGGATCAACTCACCCCTCCACTTT.